This TCR beta chain stems from a study of T cells in narcolepsy. Study background: Donors had narcolepsy type 1 or type 2, or were healthy controls.

Of note for this clone: What it recognizes is unknown.

The assay was immunoSEQ multiplex PCR, and TCRdb's table has in-frame clones only and misses some. The data show fewer than 25,000 clones, 65% to 90% seen once. Study-wide results and limits: Some memory CD4+ repertoires had no autoreactive clone sequences.

The CDR3 totals 15 residues. Germline V gene data show CDR1 as SGHDN and CDR2 as FVKESK. The ends were cut back, 4 bases at V and 8 bases at J, with 18 bases in the middle. Sequenced input: memory (CD45RA-) CD4+ T cells from blood. The origin of this receptor is a human donor in good health. The chain joins TRBV14 to TRBJ2-1; D is possibly TRBD1 or TRBD2 (6 bases each). DNA of the CDR3: TGTGCCAGCAGCCTACCCGGGGGCGTGTTTCATGAGCAGTTCTTC. This translates into CASSLPGGVFHEQFF.